This T cell receptor (beta chain) is from a study of blood T cell repertoires in COVID-19. Study at large: From T cells, B-cell-depleted T cells, or PBMCs came the material, which was cDNA or gDNA.

Per the authors' pipeline: Researchers report that nucleated cell counts were estimated from reference gene primer amplification. The protocol was immunoSEQ multiplex PCR, while the TCRdb copy is restricted to in-frame clones and leaves out a portion. From that table come the V and J calls and clone size; the DNA was used to work out D and trimming. This sample has about 180,000 clones, with around 80% found just once. V lost 2 bases, J lost 15 bases, and 14 bases stayed unmatched. Looked up from germline, CDR1 is SGHRS and CDR2 is YFSETQ. CDR3 length equals 16 residues. Enrolment of Seattle patients took place during active infection, and they were followed longitudinally.

Source material: peripheral blood. V usage is TRBV5-1 and J usage is TRBJ2-1, with 13 bases lining up with TRBD2. This TCR came from a woman of 80 years or more with COVID-19, enrolled during active disease. The CDR3 is CASSFDPGTSGASRFF. The CDR3 DNA is TGCGCCAGCAGCTTCGACCCCGGGACTAGCGGGGCCTCGCGGTTCTTC.